The clone carrying this T cell receptor beta chain is categorized as medium-sized. This sample was taken from a study of OX40 agonist ivuxolimab in advanced cancers. Turning to the study itself: Enrolled patients in dose escalation had cancers that were hepatocellular carcinoma, melanoma, renal cell or head and neck cancer. Three dose-escalation patients had partial responses: one with hepatocellular carcinoma and two with cutaneous melanoma.

The V gene lost 4 bases and the J gene lost 7 bases, with 11 bases spanning the gap. CDR3 length equals 13 residues. Germline V gives CDR1 MGHRA, CDR2 YSYEKL. Prior autoimmune disease or systemic immunosuppression barred patients. Here immunoSEQ multiplex PCR was the method, and the copy in TCRdb shows in-frame clones only, minus some. The data show about 20,000 clones, over 80% seen once. Sample: CD4+ or CD8+ T cells sorted from blood, taken in a trial of the OX40 agonist ivuxolimab. The chain recombines TRBV4-1 with TRBJ2-1; unclear D gene. This sequence was found in an adult with an advanced solid tumor such as melanoma, head and neck, liver or kidney cancer. DNA for the CDR3: TGCGCCAGCAGCCCGGAAGGGCTTAATGAGCAGTTCTTC. This sequence encodes CASSPEGLNEQFF.